The 25 T cell receptor beta chains given below trace back to one sample, sequenced in a study of technical replicates of blood from a few donors. The protocol was immunoSEQ multiplex PCR, while the TCRdb copy is restricted to in-frame clones and leaves out a portion. In the table there are tens of thousands of clones, around 94% of which are singletons. Material: T cells isolated from PBMCs. These receptors all stem from a human donor in good health.

The chain joins TRBV7-2 to TRBJ1-1; D might be TRBD1 (6 bases). The CDR3 length is 15 residues. V was clipped by 0 bases and J by 4 bases, with 12 bases between them. The germline CDR1 and CDR2 sequences are SGHTA and FQGNSA. This chain's CDR3 is CASSLAGQWSTEAFF. DNA for the CDR3: TGTGCCAGCAGCTTAGCTGGACAGTGGTCCACTGAAGCTTTCTTT.

The chain links TRBV18 to TRBJ2-7; D perhaps matches TRBD2 (6 bases). From germline, CDR1 is KGHSH and CDR2 LQKENI. The CDR3 covers 14 residues. V was clipped by 4 bases and J by 3 bases, with 13 bases between them. The CDR3: CASSLPGLVYEQYF. In nucleotides, the CDR3 is TGTGCCAGCTCACTTCCGGGACTGGTCTACGAGCAGTACTTC. Combining the CDR3 with reference TRBV18 and TRBJ2-7 gives the whole variable domain NAGVMQNPRHLVRRRGQEARLRCSPMKGHSHVYWYRQLPEEGLKFMVYLQKENIIDESGMPKERFSAEFPKEGPSILRIQQVVRGDSAAYFCASSLPGLVYEQYFGPGTRLTVT.

The chain couples TRBV29-1 to TRBJ2-7, with TRBD1 matching over 11 bases. In germline, CDR1 is SQVTM, CDR2 ANQGSEA. The CDR3 extends over 15 amino acids. The V and J ends lost 5 bases and 1 base, in that order; junction bases with no gene match: 7. CDR3 DNA sequence: TGCAGCGTTTGGGGGGGACAGGGGGGATCCTACGAGCAGTACTTC. Its protein is CSVWGGQGGSYEQYF.

J is TRBJ2-3 and V is TRBV7-3; the D is unclear. Germline CDR1 is SGHTA and CDR2 is FQGTGA. The CDR3 is made up of 15 amino acids. The V end was cut by 0 bases, the J end by 2 bases, with 9 bases between. CDR3 loop: CASSLTFAYTDTQYF. CDR3 nucleotides: TGTGCCAGCAGCTTAACGTTTGCCTACACAGATACGCAGTATTTT.

The gene calls are TRBV19 and TRBJ1-2; 9 bases are a match to TRBD1. The V and J ends lost 3 bases and 8 bases, in that order; junction bases with no gene match: 19. There are 18 residues in the CDR3. CDR1 LNHDA and CDR2 SQIVND come from the germline V gene (reference sequence). As DNA, the CDR3 is TGTGCCAGTAGTATTCCGGGACAGGGTCTTTATCTAGGTAGAGGCTACACCTTC. Its translation: CASSIPGQGLYLGRGYTF.

The chain joins TRBV4-2 to TRBJ2-2; a weak D match, TRBD1 (6 bases). Between the trimmed V and J ends, which lost 2 bases and 1 base, there was a span of 14 bases. The CDR3 is 17 residues long. CDR1 is LGHNA, CDR2 YNFKEQ, per germline. The CDR3 region is CASSQTAGTLNTGELFF. The CDR3 bases are TGTGCCAGCAGCCAAACGGCCGGGACATTGAACACCGGGGAGCTGTTTTTT.

CDR3 sequence: CASSGSSYEQYF. The CDR3 nucleotides read TGTGCCAGTAGCGGGAGCTCCTACGAGCAGTACTTC. This sequence joins TRBV6-6 and TRBJ2-7; 9 bases line up with TRBD2. Trimming cost V 9 bases and J 0 bases; bases outside gene matches: 0. Per germline, CDR1 MNHNY and CDR2 SVGAGI (reference sequence). The CDR3 spans 12 residues.

The J gene is TRBJ2-4, the V gene TRBV15; 10 bases map to TRBD1. The CDR3 extends over 17 amino acids. Per germline, CDR1 LNHNV and CDR2 YYDKDF (reference sequence). The V and J ends lost 5 bases and 0 bases, in that order; junction bases with no gene match: 7. DNA of the CDR3: TGTGCCACCAGCCCCATGACAGGGGGCTTAGCCAAAAACATTCAGTACTTC. Its protein is CATSPMTGGLAKNIQYF.

The V call is TRBV9, the J call TRBJ2-7; 9 bases are a match to TRBD1. V shed 2 bases and J 3 bases; nucleotides not matched to a gene: 3. CDR3 length equals 14 residues. The germline gives CDR1 SGDLS, CDR2 YYNGEE. This chain's CDR3 is CASSVGQGNYEQYF. Here the CDR3 DNA reads TGTGCCAGCAGCGTCGGACAGGGGAACTACGAGCAGTACTTC.

This rearrangement joins TRBV27 to TRBJ1-3; 7 bases agree with TRBD1. The junction had 0 bases not matched to a gene; V was cut back by 4 bases and J by 0 bases. The CDR3 sequence is 14 residues long. The V gene's germline CDR1 is MNHEY and CDR2 SMNVEV (reference sequence). CDR3: CASSWDSSGNTIYF. The CDR3 nucleotides are TGTGCCAGCAGTTGGGACAGCTCTGGAAACACCATATATTTT.

The chain joins TRBV7-2 to TRBJ1-1; TRBD1 is a possible D gene (5 bases). Germline CDR1 SGHTA, CDR2 FQGNSA. The CDR3 contains 13 residues. V was cut by 5 bases and J by 4 bases, with 11 bases left in between. The CDR3: CASSGGSITEAFF. In DNA, the CDR3 is TGTGCCAGCAGCGGGGGGTCTATCACTGAAGCTTTCTTT.

The chain couples TRBV9 to TRBJ1-4; 7 bases are a match to TRBD1. Trimming removed 7 bases from V and 0 bases from J; junction bases left unmatched: 12. Germline CDR1 SGDLS, CDR2 YYNGEE. The CDR3 extends over 17 amino acids. The CDR3 coding sequence is TGTGCCAGCGGACCGGGACAGATTTTTGCAACTAATGAAAAACTGTTTTTT. Translation gives CASGPGQIFATNEKLFF.

V usage is TRBV7-9 and J usage is TRBJ2-3; 7 nucleotides align to TRBD2. V trimming: 0 bases; J trimming: 0 bases; junction bases outside the gene matches: 12. The V gene's germline CDR1 is SEHNR and CDR2 FQNEAQ (reference sequence). This CDR3 comprises 19 residues. The CDR3 reads CASSLARGRSGDSTDTQYF. The DNA of the CDR3 is TGTGCCAGCAGCTTAGCCCGGGGACGGAGCGGGGATAGCACAGATACGCAGTATTTT.

The CDR3 region is CASSQLLSGLNSYEQYF. DNA for the CDR3: TGCGCCAGCAGCCAGTTATTATCGGGACTCAATTCCTACGAGCAGTACTTC. The chain has TRBV4-3 and TRBJ2-7, with D possibly matching TRBD2 (6 bases). The germline V gene encodes CDR1 LGHNA and CDR2 YSLEER. The length of the CDR3 is 17 residues. V lost 3 bases and J lost 1, with 19 bases in between.

The chain uses TRBV7-9 and TRBJ1-1; D is unclear. V was trimmed by 3 bases and J by 8 bases, leaving 13 bases between them. The germline gives CDR1 SEHNR, CDR2 FQNEAQ (reference sequence). The CDR3 has 13 amino acids. CDR3 region: CASSFSSAGEAFF. CDR3 nucleotides: TGTGCCAGCAGCTTTAGCAGCGCTGGGGAAGCTTTCTTT.

The chain joins TRBV28 to TRBJ1-5, with 12 bases identical to TRBD1. CDR1 and CDR2 (germline): MDHEN, SYDVKM. CDR3 length: 16 amino acids. Trimming removed 7 bases from V and 5 bases from J; junction bases left unmatched: 9. As DNA, the CDR3 is TGTGCCAGCATGGGGACAGGGGGCCCTTACTATCAGCCCCAGCATTTT. Protein: CASMGTGGPYYQPQHF. The full variable domain, in which reference TRBV28 and TRBJ1-5 provide the parts outside the CDR3, is DVKVTQSSRYLVKRTGEKVFLECVQDMDHENMFWYRQDPGLGLRLIYFSYDVKMKEKGDIPEGYSVSREKKERFSLILESASTNQTSMYLCASMGTGGPYYQPQHFGDGTRLSIL.

This chain joins TRBV9 and TRBJ2-7, with 9 nucleotides matching TRBD1. CDR1 is SGDLS, CDR2 YYNGEE, per germline. The CDR3 has 15 amino acids. V lost 0 bases to trimming and J lost 5 bases; unmatched junction nucleotides: 6. CDR3: CASSVGGGTGNEQYF. In nucleotides, the CDR3 is TGTGCCAGCAGCGTAGGAGGGGGGACAGGGAACGAGCAGTACTTC.

The sample holds one count of this clone. V usage is TRBV4-3 and J usage is TRBJ1-1, with D hard to call. The CDR3 contains 17 residues. V lost 0 bases and J 2 bases, leaving 16 bases between the germline ends. Germline CDR1 is LGHNA and CDR2 is YSLEER. The CDR3 loop is CASSQERGPRPNTEAFF. In nucleotides, the CDR3 is TGCGCCAGCAGCCAAGAAAGAGGGCCAAGGCCTAACACTGAAGCTTTCTTT.

The chain carries TRBV7-9 and TRBJ2-5, with D perhaps matching TRBD2 (6 bases). The CDR3 spans 14 residues. V lost 3 bases, J lost 7 bases, and 15 bases lay in between. Germline CDR1 reads SEHNR; CDR2 reads FQNEAQ (reference sequence). The CDR3 sequence is CASSFSGLTGTQYF. The CDR3 nucleotides are TGTGCCAGCAGCTTCAGCGGGCTCACAGGGACCCAGTACTTC.

This clone was counted once. The chain has TRBV7-9 and TRBJ2-1, with 8 nucleotides matching TRBD2. Trimming removed 2 bases from V and 7 bases from J; junction bases left unmatched: 7. The CDR3 runs to 15 residues. The germline gives CDR1 SEHNR, CDR2 FQNEAQ (reference sequence). CDR3 protein: CASSLRAGASNEQFF. CDR3 in DNA: TGTGCCAGCAGCTTACGAGCGGGAGCCTCTAATGAGCAGTTCTTC.

The chain has TRBV5-4 and TRBJ1-1; D ambiguous. V was clipped by 5 bases and J by 4 bases, with 15 bases between them. The germline V gene has CDR1 SGHNT and CDR2 YYREEE (reference sequence). The CDR3 is 14 amino acids. CDR3: CASSSGGSPTEAFF. Written as DNA, the CDR3 is TGTGCCAGCAGTTCGGGCGGGAGCCCCACTGAAGCTTTCTTT.

The V gene is TRBV30, the J gene TRBJ2-1; no definite D call. V gave up 2 bases and J gave up 2 bases, with 13 bases separating them. CDR1 is GTSNPN, CDR2 SVGIG, per germline (reference sequence). The CDR3 runs to 15 residues. The CDR3 is CAWSQLTIAYNEQFF. As DNA, the CDR3 is TGTGCCTGGAGTCAACTCACGATAGCCTACAATGAGCAGTTCTTC.

V and J are TRBV7-9 and TRBJ1-2, with D possibly being TRBD1 (6 bases). This CDR3 comprises 13 residues. Deletions cut 5 bases from V and 4 bases from J, with 11 bases between. Per the germline V gene, CDR1 is SEHNR and CDR2 is FQNEAQ (reference sequence). DNA of the CDR3: TGTGCCAGCAGCATCGACAGGCCCTATGGCTACACCTTC. Its translation is CASSIDRPYGYTF.

The rearrangement links TRBV6-5 to TRBJ2-1, with 7 bases aligning to TRBD2. The CDR3 has 13 residues. In germline, CDR1 is MNHEY, CDR2 SVGAGI. Trimming removed 10 bases from V and 3 bases from J; junction bases left unmatched: 6. The CDR3 sequence is CATRTRVYNEQFF. As DNA, the CDR3 is TGTGCCACCCGGACTAGAGTCTACAATGAGCAGTTCTTC.

The V and J genes are TRBV11-2 and TRBJ2-1; TRBD2 is a possible D gene (6 bases). The V gene lost 2 bases and the J gene lost 9 bases, with 23 bases spanning the gap. The germline gives CDR1 SGHAT, CDR2 FQNNGV. The CDR3 is 17 amino acids. In DNA, the CDR3 is TGTGCCAGCAGCTTATGGGGGAGCCGGGAGCTCTTCGGTGAGCAGTTCTTC. It is translated as CASSLWGSRELFGEQFF.